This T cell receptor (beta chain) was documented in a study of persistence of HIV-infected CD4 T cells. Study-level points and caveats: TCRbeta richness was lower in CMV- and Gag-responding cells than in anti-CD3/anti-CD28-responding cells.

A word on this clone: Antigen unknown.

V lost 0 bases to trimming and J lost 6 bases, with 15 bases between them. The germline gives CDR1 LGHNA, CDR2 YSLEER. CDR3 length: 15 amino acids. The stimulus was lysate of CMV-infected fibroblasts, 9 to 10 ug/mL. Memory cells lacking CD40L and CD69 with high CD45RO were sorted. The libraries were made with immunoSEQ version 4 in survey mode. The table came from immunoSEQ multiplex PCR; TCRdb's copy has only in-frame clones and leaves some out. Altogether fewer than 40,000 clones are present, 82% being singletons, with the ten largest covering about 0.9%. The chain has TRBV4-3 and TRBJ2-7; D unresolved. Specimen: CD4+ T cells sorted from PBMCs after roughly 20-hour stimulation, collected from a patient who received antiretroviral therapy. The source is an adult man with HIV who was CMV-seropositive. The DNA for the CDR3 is TGCGCCAGCAGCCAAGATCTGAGCTTCAACAGCGAGCAGTACTTC. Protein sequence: CASSQDLSFNSEQYF.